A selection of T cell receptor beta chains follows, all from one sample in a study of patients and donors after allogeneic stem cell transplantation. One entry per CDR3 protein, called by TCRdb with MiXCR from the RT-PCR reads. The data contain about a million distinct CDR3 sequences, roughly 18% of them seen just once; the ten biggest clones take up 5.5% to 6.5%. Sequenced material: blood, either unsorted or a sorted T cell fraction (not recorded which). The receptors originated from a human donor who was either an allogeneic HSCT recipient or a stem cell or donor lymphocyte infusion donor (not recorded which). It is not recorded whose cells these are; they may come from a transplant donor. Each CDR3 is given without its conserved first and last residue.

TRBJ2-1 TRBV6-1 ASSTVQREVVEQF
TRBJ2-5 TRBV7-2 ASSPGPFQETQY
TRBJ2-2 TRBV28 ASSTSTGTGELF
TRBJ2-5 TRBV7-9 ASSLQEQENQY
TRBJ2-1 TRBV28 ASSSGTSGSHEQF
TRBJ2-1 TRBV5-1 ASSLKTTGNEQF
TRBJ1-1 TRBV20-1 SARPHRDTEAF
TRBJ2-4 TRBV11-2 ASSSDRGEGVIQY
TRBJ2-1 TRBV24-1 ATSDFGTGGWNEQF
TRBJ2-1 TRBV20-1 SAPSIPRSYNEQF
TRBJ2-1 TRBV3-1 ASSQVEGEQF
TRBJ2-7 TRBV12-3/TRBV12-4 ASRAGATSYEQY
TRBJ1-5 TRBV20-1 SARDPTEGNQPQH
TRBJ1-3 TRBV24-1 ATSDPGQASGNTIY
TRBJ1-1 TRBV29-1 SGVGGGGTEAF
TRBJ2-7 TRBV10-2 ASSERGGSYEQY
TRBJ1-2 TRBV10-2 ASSARGENGYT
TRBJ2-1 TRBV5-1 ATQSGNEQF
TRBJ2-1 TRBV7-8 TSSHTSGNEQF
TRBJ2-1 TRBV7-2 ASSLGFYGDEQF
TRBJ1-1 TRBV7-2 ASSSDRGGAF
TRBJ1-3 TRBV7-9 ASSLLGPGNTIY
TRBJ2-1 TRBV29-1 SVARSEEQF
TRBJ1-6 TRBV3-1 ASSQDPRYNSPLH
TRBJ2-3 TRBV7-6 ASSLVPGVTDTQY
TRBJ1-5 TRBV3-1 ASSQRRNQPQH
TRBJ2-1 TRBV29-1 SVGNRYNEQF
TRBJ2-3 TRBV7-7 ASSLGTFSTDTQY
TRBJ2-6 TRBV5-1 ASSLTGQGAGANVLT
TRBJ2-7 TRBV4-1 ASSQWDDSRSRYEQY
TRBJ1-2 TRBV2 ASSDWAGAPYGYT